This TCR beta chain was identified in a study of technical replicates of blood from a handful of donors. The assay was immunoSEQ multiplex PCR, and TCRdb's table has in-frame clones only and misses some. The sample has under 100,000 clones, around 95% seen once. Germline V gene data show CDR1 as MGHRA and CDR2 as YSYEKL. V gave up 1 base and J gave up 3 bases, with 7 bases separating them. The CDR3 has 13 amino acids. Sequencing input: T cells isolated from PBMCs. This TCR was sampled from a human donor in good health. J is TRBJ2-7 and V is TRBV4-1, with D maybe TRBD1 (6 bases). CDR3 sequence: CASSQVGGYEQYF. The CDR3 DNA sequence: TGCGCCAGCAGCCAAGTAGGGGGCTACGAGCAGTACTTC.